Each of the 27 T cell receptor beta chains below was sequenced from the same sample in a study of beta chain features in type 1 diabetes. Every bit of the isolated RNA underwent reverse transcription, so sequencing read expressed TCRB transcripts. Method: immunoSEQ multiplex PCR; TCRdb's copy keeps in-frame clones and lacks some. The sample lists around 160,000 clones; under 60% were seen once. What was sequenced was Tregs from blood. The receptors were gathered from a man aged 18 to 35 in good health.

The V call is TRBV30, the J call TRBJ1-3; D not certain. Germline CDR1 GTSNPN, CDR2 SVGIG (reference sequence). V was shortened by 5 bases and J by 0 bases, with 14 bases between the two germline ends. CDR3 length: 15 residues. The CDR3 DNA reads TGTGCCTGGGCGAGGGAATTATTCTCTGGAAACACCATATATTTT. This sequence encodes CAWARELFSGNTIYF. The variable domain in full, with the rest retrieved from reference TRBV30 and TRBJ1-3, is SQTIHQWPATLVQPVGSPLSLECTVEGTSNPNLYWYRQAAGRGLQLLFYSVGIGQISSEVPQNLSASRPQDRQFILSSKKLLLSDSGFYLCAWARELFSGNTIYFGEGSWLTVV.

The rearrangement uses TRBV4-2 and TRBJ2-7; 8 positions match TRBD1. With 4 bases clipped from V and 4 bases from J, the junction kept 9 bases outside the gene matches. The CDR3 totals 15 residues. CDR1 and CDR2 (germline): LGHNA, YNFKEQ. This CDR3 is CASSPGQGIRYEQYF. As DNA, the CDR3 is TGTGCCAGCAGCCCCGGACAGGGCATTCGTTACGAGCAGTACTTC.

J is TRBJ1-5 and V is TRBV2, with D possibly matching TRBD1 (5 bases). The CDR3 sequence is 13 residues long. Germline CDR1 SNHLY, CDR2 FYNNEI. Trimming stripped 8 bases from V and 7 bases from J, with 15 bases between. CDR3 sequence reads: CASGRELGQPQHF. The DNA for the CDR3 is TGTGCCAGCGGCAGGGAATTGGGCCAGCCCCAGCATTTT.

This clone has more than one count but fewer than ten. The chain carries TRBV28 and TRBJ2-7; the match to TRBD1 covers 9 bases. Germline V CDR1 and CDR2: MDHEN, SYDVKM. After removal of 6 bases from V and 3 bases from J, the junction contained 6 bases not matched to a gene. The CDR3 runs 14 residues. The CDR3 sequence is CASRFRDRDYEQYF. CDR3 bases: TGTGCCAGCAGGTTCCGGGACAGGGACTACGAGCAGTACTTC.

CDR3 sequence: CASSLAGRKSFF. In DNA form, the CDR3 reads TGTGCCAGCAGCTTAGCGGGGAGAAAGTCTTTCTTT. The V gene is TRBV11-2, the J gene TRBJ1-1, with unresolved D. The germline V gene encodes CDR1 SGHAT and CDR2 FQNNGV. The CDR3 runs 12 residues. The V gene lost 1 base and the J gene lost 12 bases, with 12 bases spanning the gap.

CDR3 DNA sequence: TGTGCCAGCAGACCCGGACAGGGGGCAGGTGAGCAGTTCTTC. Its protein is CASRPGQGAGEQFF. The genes are TRBV6-6 and TRBJ2-1, with 11 bases aligning to TRBD1. V lost 6 bases to trimming and J lost 9 bases; unmatched junction nucleotides: 7. The CDR3 totals 14 residues. Germline CDR1 is MNHNY and CDR2 is SVGAGI (reference sequence).

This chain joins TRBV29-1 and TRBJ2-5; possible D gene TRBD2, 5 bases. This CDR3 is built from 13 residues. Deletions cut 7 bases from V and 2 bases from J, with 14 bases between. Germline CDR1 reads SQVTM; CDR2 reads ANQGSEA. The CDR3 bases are TGCAGCGCCACGGGGTACGTGCAAGAGACCCAGTACTTC. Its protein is CSATGYVQETQYF. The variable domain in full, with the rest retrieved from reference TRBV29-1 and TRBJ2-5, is SAVISQKPSRDICQRGTSLTIQCQVDSQVTMMFWYRQQPGQSLTLIATANQGSEATYESGFVIDKFPISRPNLTFSTLTVSNMSPEDSSIYLCSATGYVQETQYFGPGTRLLVL.

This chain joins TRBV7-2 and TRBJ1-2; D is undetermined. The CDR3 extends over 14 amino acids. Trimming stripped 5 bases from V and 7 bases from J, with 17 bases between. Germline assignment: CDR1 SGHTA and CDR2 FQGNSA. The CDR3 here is CASSVWAKARGYTF. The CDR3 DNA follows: TGTGCCAGCAGCGTCTGGGCCAAGGCCCGTGGCTACACCTTC. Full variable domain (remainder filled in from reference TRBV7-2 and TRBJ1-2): GAGVSQSPSNKVTEKGKDVELRCDPISGHTALYWYRQSLGQGLEFLIYFQGNSAPDKSGLPSDRFSAERTGGSVSTLTIQRTQQEDSAVYLCASSVWAKARGYTFGSGTRLTVV.

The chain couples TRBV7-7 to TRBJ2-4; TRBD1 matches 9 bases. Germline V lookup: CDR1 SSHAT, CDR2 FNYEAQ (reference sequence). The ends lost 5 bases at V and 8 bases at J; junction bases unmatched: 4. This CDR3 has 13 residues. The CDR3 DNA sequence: TGTGCCAGCAGCACCCGACAGGGGGACATTCAGTACTTC. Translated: CASSTRQGDIQYF.

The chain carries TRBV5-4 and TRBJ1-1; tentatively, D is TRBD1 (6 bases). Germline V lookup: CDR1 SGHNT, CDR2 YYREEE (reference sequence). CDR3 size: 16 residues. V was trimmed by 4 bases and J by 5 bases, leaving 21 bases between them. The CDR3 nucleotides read TGTGCCAGCAGCCCCGTTGGGGGGGGGCGGGTGACTGAAGCTTTCTTT. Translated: CASSPVGGGRVTEAFF.

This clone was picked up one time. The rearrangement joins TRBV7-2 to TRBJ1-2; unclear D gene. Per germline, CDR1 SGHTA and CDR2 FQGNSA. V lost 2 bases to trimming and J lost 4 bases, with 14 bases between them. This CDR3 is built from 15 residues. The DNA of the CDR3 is TGTGCCAGCAGCTTATTGGTGTGGGCCGCCTATGGCTACACCTTC. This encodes CASSLLVWAAYGYTF.

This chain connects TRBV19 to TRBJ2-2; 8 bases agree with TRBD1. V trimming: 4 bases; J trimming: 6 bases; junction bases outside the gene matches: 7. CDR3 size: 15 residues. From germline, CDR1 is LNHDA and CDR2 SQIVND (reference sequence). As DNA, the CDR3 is TGTGCCAGTAGTACGGGCAGGGGGCGCCCCGGGGAGCTGTTTTTT. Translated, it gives CASSTGRGRPGELFF.

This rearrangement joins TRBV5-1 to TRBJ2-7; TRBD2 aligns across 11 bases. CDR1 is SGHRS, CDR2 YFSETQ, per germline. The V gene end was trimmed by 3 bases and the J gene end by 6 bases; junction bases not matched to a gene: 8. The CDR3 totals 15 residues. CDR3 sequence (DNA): TGCGCCAGCAGCTCCACCCTAGCGGGGGGTAGCGAGCAGTACTTC. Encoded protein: CASSSTLAGGSEQYF.

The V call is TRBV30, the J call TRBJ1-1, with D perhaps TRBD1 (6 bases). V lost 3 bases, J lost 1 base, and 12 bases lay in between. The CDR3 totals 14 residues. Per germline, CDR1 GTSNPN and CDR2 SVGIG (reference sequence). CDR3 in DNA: TGTGCCTGGAGGGAGCCAGGGGAGAACACTGAAGCTTTCTTT. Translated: CAWREPGENTEAFF.

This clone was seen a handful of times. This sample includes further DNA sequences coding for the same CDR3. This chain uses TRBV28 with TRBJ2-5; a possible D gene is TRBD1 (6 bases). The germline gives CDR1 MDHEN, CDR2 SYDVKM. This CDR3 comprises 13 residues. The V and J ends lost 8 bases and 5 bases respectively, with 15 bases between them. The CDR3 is CASGGPDLETQYF. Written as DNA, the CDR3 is TGTGCCAGCGGGGGCCCGGACTTGGAGACCCAGTACTTC.

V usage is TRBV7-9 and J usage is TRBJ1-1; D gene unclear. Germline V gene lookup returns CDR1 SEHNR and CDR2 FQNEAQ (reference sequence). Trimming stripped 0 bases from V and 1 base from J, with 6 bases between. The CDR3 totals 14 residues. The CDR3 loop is CASSLARSNTEAFF. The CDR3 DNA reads TGTGCCAGCAGCTTAGCGCGGTCGAACACTGAAGCTTTCTTT.

The CDR3 DNA reads as TGTGCCAGCAGGGAACTAGCTGCGTACCAAGAGACCCAGTACTTC. This gives the protein CASRELAAYQETQYF. This sequence joins TRBV5-6 and TRBJ2-5; TRBD2 is a possible D gene (6 bases). CDR1 and CDR2 from the germline V gene are SGHDT and YYEEEE. V was clipped by 5 bases and J by 0 bases, with 14 bases between them. The CDR3 loop spans 15 amino acids.

Here the CDR3 reads CASSASRNYGYTF. The DNA of the CDR3 is TGTGCCAGCAGTGCTTCCAGGAACTATGGCTACACCTTC. V and J are TRBV2 and TRBJ1-2; D gene unclear. The germline CDR1 and CDR2 sequences are SNHLY and FYNNEI. Trimming removed 4 bases at V and 2 bases at J, with 8 bases between. The CDR3 totals 13 residues.

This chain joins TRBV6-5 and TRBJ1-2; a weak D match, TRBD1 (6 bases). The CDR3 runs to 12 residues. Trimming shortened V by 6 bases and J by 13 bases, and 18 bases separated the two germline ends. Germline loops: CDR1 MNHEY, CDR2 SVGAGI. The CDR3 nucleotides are TGTGCCAGCAGGCTCTCACAGGGTGAAGTCACCTTC. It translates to CASRLSQGEVTF.

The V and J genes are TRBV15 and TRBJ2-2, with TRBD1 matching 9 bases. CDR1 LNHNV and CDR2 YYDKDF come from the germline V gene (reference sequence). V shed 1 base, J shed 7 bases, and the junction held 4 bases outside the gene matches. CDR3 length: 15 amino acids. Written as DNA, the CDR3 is TGTGCCACCAGCAGAGTACAGGGGGCGATCGGGGAGCTGTTTTTT. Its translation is CATSRVQGAIGELFF.

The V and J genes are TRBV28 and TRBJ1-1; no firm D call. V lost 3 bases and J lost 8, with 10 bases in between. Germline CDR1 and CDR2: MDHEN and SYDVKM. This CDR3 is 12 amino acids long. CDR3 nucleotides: TGTGCCAGCAGTTTCCCGGGGAGGGAAGCTTTCTTT. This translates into CASSFPGREAFF. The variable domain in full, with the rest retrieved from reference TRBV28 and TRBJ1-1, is DVKVTQSSRYLVKRTGEKVFLECVQDMDHENMFWYRQDPGLGLRLIYFSYDVKMKEKGDIPEGYSVSREKKERFSLILESASTNQTSMYLCASSFPGREAFFGQGTRLTVV.

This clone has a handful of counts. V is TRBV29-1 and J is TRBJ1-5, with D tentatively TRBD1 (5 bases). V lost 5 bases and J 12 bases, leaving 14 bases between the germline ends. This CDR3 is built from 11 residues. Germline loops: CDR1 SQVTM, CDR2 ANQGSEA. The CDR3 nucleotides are TGCAGCGTTAATGATGGGACTCGCCAGCATTTT. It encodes CSVNDGTRQHF. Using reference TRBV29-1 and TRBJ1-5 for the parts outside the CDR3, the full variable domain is SAVISQKPSRDICQRGTSLTIQCQVDSQVTMMFWYRQQPGQSLTLIATANQGSEATYESGFVIDKFPISRPNLTFSTLTVSNMSPEDSSIYLCSVNDGTRQHFGDGTRLSIL.

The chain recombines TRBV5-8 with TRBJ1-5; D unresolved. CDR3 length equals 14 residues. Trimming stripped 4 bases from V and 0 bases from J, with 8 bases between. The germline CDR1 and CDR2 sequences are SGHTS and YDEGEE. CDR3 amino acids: CASSAGLSNQPQHF. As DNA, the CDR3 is TGTGCCAGCAGCGCTGGGCTTAGCAATCAGCCCCAGCATTTT.

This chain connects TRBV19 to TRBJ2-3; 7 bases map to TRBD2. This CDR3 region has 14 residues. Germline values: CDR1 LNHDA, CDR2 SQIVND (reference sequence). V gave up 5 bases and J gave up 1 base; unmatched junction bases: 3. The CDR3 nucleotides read TGTGCCAGTAGTCAAAGCGGGGGCACAGATACGCAGTATTTT. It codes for CASSQSGGTDTQYF.

The DNA for the CDR3 is TGTGCCATCAGGGGGGCCGGGACACCCTCCTACGAGCAGTACTTC. This translates into CAIRGAGTPSYEQYF. The genes are TRBV10-3 and TRBJ2-7, with a possible D match to TRBD1 (6 bases). Germline lookup yields CDR1 ENHRY and CDR2 SYGVKD. The V and J ends lost 6 bases and 0 bases respectively, with 15 bases between them. The CDR3 runs to 15 residues.

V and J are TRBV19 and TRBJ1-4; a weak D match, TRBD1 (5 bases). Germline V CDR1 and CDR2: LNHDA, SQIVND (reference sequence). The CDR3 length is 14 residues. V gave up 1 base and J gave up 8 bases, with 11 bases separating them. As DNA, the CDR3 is TGTGCCAGTAGTATAGCAGGGTTGGAGGAAAAACTGTTTTTT. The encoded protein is CASSIAGLEEKLFF.

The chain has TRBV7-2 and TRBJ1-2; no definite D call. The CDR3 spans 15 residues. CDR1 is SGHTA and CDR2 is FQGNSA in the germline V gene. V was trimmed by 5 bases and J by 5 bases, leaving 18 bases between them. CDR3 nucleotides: TGTGCCAGCAGCCCGGACTCCCGGCCCTTATATGGCTACACCTTC. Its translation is CASSPDSRPLYGYTF.